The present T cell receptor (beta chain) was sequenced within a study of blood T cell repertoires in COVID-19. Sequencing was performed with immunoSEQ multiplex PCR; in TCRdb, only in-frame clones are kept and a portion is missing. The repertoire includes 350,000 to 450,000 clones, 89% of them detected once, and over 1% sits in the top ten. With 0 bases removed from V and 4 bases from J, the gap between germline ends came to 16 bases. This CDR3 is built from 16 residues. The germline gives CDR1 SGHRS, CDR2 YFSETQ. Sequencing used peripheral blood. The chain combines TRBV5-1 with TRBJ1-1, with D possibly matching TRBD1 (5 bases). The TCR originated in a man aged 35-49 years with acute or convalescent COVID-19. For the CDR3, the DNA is TGCGCCAGCAGCTTGGAGCGACCCGGGGGTGGCACTGAAGCTTTCTTT. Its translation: CASSLERPGGGTEAFF.